This T cell receptor (beta chain) was documented in a study of liver allograft versus peripheral blood T cells. The overall study: T cell receptor repertoires in transplanted livers were compared with those in recipients' peripheral blood.

Study outcomes and limitations: According to reports, the T cell receptor repertoires inside liver allografts differed from those in peripheral blood.

TCRdb itself ran the reads through MiXCR, one entry per CDR3 protein. The table shows around 16,000 distinct CDR3 sequences, with around a fifth occurring only once. The CDR3 sequence is 17 residues long. Germline V gives CDR1 KGHDR, CDR2 SFDVKD. The V end was cut by 10 bases, the J end by 4 bases, with 28 bases between. The sample holds many counts of this clonotype. The antigen remains unidentified. The chain couples TRBV24-1 to TRBJ2-7, with D possibly being TRBD1 (6 bases). The TCR originated in a human patient who had a liver transplant. Some T cells may trace back to the graft donor. This chain's CDR3 is CATNVPVTGHYGYEQYF. The DNA for the CDR3 is TGTGCCACTAACGTCCCGGTCACGGGACACTACGGATACGAGCAGTACTTC.